This entry describes one T cell receptor (beta chain). Which antigen it targets is not known. Per-nucleotide qualities are absent, and no much larger clonotype sits a single base away. The CDR1 and CDR2 encoded by the germline V gene (reference sequence) are SEHNR and FQNEAQ. V is shortened by 1 base, J by 2 bases, and the region joining them spans 11 bases. The CDR3 spans 15 residues, from the cysteine through the phenylalanine. CDR3 DNA is the only sequence kept; it has 45 bases, read in frame from the first base. The record originates from a study of cytomegalovirus exposure and HLA in healthy donors (dated by TCRdb to about 2017). Turning to the overall study: According to a later analysis, the roughly 120 validation repertoires were produced on the same platform as the roughly 600 repertoires of the first cohort. The study aimed to test whether signatures of past pathogen exposure could be identified by cataloging public T cell receptors. A separate validation cohort of approximately 130 different subjects was used in addition to the approximately 670-subject first cohort. High-throughput TCR immunosequencing, statistical association of individual TCRs with disease status, and machine learning were combined to predict cytomegalovirus infection status. Points the paper makes about the study in general: In both the original and validation cohorts, the classifier was reported to diagnose cytomegalovirus status with high specificity and sensitivity. In vitro tests confirmed that a few of the cytomegalovirus-associated TCR beta chains recognize cytomegalovirus antigens. In the study, 164 TCR beta chains were listed as associated with cytomegalovirus. The validation cohort had no HLA typing available for a later analysis, so co-occurrence within that cohort was assessed over all 120 repertoires. Most TCR sequences were seen in very few donors, while some public TCRs were found in many individuals. Subsequent analysis determined that TCRs grouped into clusters in the first cohort also showed a tendency toward co-occurrence across the approximately 110 validation repertoires, and approximately 93% of cluster scores exceeded 0. The authors suggested that the approach could potentially be extended to other disease states and immunological phenotypes.

The library was obtained by the immunoSEQ multiplex PCR assay. In the source study's methods: A statistical classification framework was built for diagnosing cytomegalovirus status from the catalog of TCR beta chain sequences. TCRdb took over this immuneACCESS table, retaining in-frame rearrangements with V and J assigned. Such tables are incomplete; in checked studies, under half of the missing clones stem from an unresolved V gene, and the remainder is unexplained. The V and J calls and the clone size are those of that table, but D and trimming were determined from the DNA. Here the sample has some 84,000 clones; approximately 90% occur a single time. The ten largest clones take up approximately 2% of the sample. Separate from the approximately 700-subject first cohort, the validation cohort of 95 to 150 subjects was the group to which the donors belonged.

Recombination connected TRBV7-9 to TRBJ1-2, and perhaps TRBD1 as D gene, on 5 matching bases. The sequencing sample was made of PBMCs. The source of this sequence is a man under 40 in good health and CMV-seronegative. The CDR3 sequence is CASSLVAGINYGYTF. The base sequence is TGTGCCAGCAGCTTAGTGGCAGGGATCAACTATGGCTACACCTTC.